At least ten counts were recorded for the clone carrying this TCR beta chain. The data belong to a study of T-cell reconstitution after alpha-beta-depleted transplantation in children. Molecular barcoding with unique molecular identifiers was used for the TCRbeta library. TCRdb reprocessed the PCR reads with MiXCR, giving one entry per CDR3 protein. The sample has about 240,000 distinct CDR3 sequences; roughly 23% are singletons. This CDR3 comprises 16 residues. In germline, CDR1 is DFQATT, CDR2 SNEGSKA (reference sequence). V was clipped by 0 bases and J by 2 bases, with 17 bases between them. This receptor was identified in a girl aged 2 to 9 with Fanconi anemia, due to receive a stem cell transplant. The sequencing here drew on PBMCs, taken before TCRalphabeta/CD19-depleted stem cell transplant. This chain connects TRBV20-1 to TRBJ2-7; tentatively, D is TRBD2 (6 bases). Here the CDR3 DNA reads TGCAGTGCTAGAGATGAGGGCGGGACGTCTACCTACGAGCAGTACTTC. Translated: CSARDEGGTSTYEQYF.